This T cell receptor beta chain was identified in a study of regulatory and conventional T cells in RAG deficiency. V trimming: 4 bases; J trimming: 5 bases; junction bases outside the gene matches: 7. The CDR3 is 14 amino acids. Looked up from germline, CDR1 is SGHNT and CDR2 is YYREEE (reference sequence). Broader study findings: Shannon entropy was markedly lower and Simpson indices higher in RAG-deficient patients than control T-cell subsets. Omenn patients showed >75% Treg-Tconv overlap and shorter CDR3 lengths. Other subsets showed 9 to 10-fold reductions, but Treg unique TCR beta sequences fell 95 to 100-fold in these patients.

Using immunoSEQ multiplex PCR, the repertoire was profiled, and TCRdb retains in-frame clones only, with some absent. The repertoire holds around 37,000 clones, 75% to 90% seen once, with roughly an eighth in the top ten. As concerns this clone: Its antigen is as yet unknown.

This same sample was also taken into another study, of regulatory T cells. That work contributes: The primer mix had 52 TRBV and 13 TRBJ primers. In patients, unique TRB V-J pairs were restricted and V/J usage skewed, especially in Tregs.

The clonotype comes from a human donor in good health. The chain links TRBV5-4 to TRBJ1-2; 8 bases are shared with TRBD1. The material sequenced was CD8+ T cells sorted from blood. The CDR3 sequence is CASSRQGAEYGYTF. CDR3 bases: TGTGCCAGCAGCCGGCAGGGGGCGGAGTATGGCTACACCTTC. Drawing the rest from reference TRBV5-4 and TRBJ1-2, the complete variable domain is ETGVTQSPTHLIKTRGQQVTLRCSSQSGHNTVSWYQQALGQGPQFIFQYYREEENGRGNFPPRFSGLQFPNYSSELNVNALELDDSALYLCASSRQGAEYGYTFGSGTRLTVV.